The 4 T cell receptor beta chains in this list originate from one sample, sequenced in a study of T-cell memory formation after mild COVID-19. MiXCR, applied by TCRdb to the 5' RACE reads, yields one record per CDR3 protein. The table shows 280,000 or so distinct CDR3 sequences, with 8% to 10% occurring only once. Sequenced material: PBMCs or a T cell subset sorted from them (not recorded which). These receptors all stem from a man in his late teens or twenties who had mild COVID-19 (a few samples of this study predate the infection). Cell type and time point are not known.

The chain carries TRBV18 and TRBJ2-7; 7 positions agree with TRBD1. CDR1 and CDR2 (germline): KGHSH, LQKENI. V lost 3 bases and J lost 4; bases outside the gene matches: 9. CDR3 size: 15 residues. The CDR3 sequence: CASSPPSGTDYEQYF. CDR3 DNA sequence: TGTGCCAGCTCACCGCCATCCGGGACAGATTACGAGCAGTACTTC.

The V call is TRBV7-2, the J call TRBJ1-4; D not certain. CDR1 is SGHTA and CDR2 is FQGNSA in the germline V gene. V shed 5 bases and J shed 8 bases, with 12 bases lying between them. This CDR3 is 13 amino acids long. The CDR3, as DNA: TGTGCCAGCAGCCCTTATGGGGTCGAAAAACTGTTTTTT. The encoded protein is CASSPYGVEKLFF.

In this sample, this clonotype turned up a few times. The chain joins TRBV24-1 to TRBJ2-2, with a weak D call TRBD2 (6 bases). Germline loops: CDR1 KGHDR, CDR2 SFDVKD. Trimming took 3 bases from V and 4 from J, leaving 8 bases between them. This CDR3 has 14 amino acids. The CDR3 coding sequence is TGTGCCACCAGTGATCCGGGAGTCACCGGGGAGCTGTTTTTT. Amino acids: CATSDPGVTGELFF.

In its sample, this clonotype was seen many times. The chain couples TRBV20-1 to TRBJ1-1, with a tentative D call TRBD1 (6 bases). The CDR3 covers 14 residues. V lost 6 bases, J lost 0 bases, and 14 bases lay in between. Germline V gives CDR1 DFQATT, CDR2 SNEGSKA (reference sequence). This chain's CDR3 is CSATTGLMNTEAFF. The CDR3 nucleotides read TGCAGTGCAACGACAGGCCTTATGAACACTGAAGCTTTCTTT.